The TCR beta chain under discussion was sequenced for a study of Tregs in tolerant kidney transplant recipients. Findings of the study overall: This study did not directly address biological reproducibility. The most relevant donor-specific Treg TCRbeta repertoire apparently came from expansion with activated donor B cells.

CD4+CD25+CD127- Tregs, CD4+CD25- non-Tregs, CD4 and CD8 cells were sorted. With 3 bases clipped from V and 5 bases from J, the junction kept 1 base outside the gene matches. The CDR3 totals 14 residues. Germline V gene sequence: CDR1 SEHNR, CDR2 FQNEAQ (reference sequence). For this clone: The target antigen is unknown.

The method was immunoSEQ multiplex PCR; TCRdb's version includes in-frame clones alone and lacks a portion of them. This table holds 85,000 to 90,000 clones, around 90% found once. Sequenced material: CD8+ T cells from blood. The source is a human donor in good health. This chain links TRBV7-9 with TRBJ2-5; 12 bases are a match to TRBD2. CDR3 nucleotide sequence: TGTGCCAGCAGCTTCACTAGCGGGGGGGAGACCCAGTACTTC. Translation: CASSFTSGGETQYF.